A single sample gave rise to the 25 T cell receptor delta chains below, sequenced in a study of gamma-delta T cells after stem cell transplantation. TCRdb called clones anew from the RT-PCR reads with CATT. The data hold under 5,500 delta-chain clones, with 9.8% observed a single time. Material for sequencing was gamma-delta T cells. All receptors come from a human donor. It is not recorded whose cells these are; they may come from a transplant donor.

The sample holds a few counts of this clone. V usage is TRDV2 and J usage is TRDJ1; the D gene is possibly TRDD3 (5 bases). The CDR3 spans 16 residues. Trimming shortened V by 3 bases and J by 0 bases, and 16 bases separated the two germline ends. Germline loops: CDR1 GEAIGNYY, CDR2 EKD. CDR3 residues: CACDPLAEPYTDKLIF. DNA of the CDR3: TGTGCCTGTGACCCACTGGCCGAACCGTACACCGATAAACTCATCTTT.

By share of the sample, this clone is medium-sized. The chain recombines TRDV2 with TRDJ3, with TRDD3 identical over 11 bases. This CDR3 spans 21 amino acids. Losses at the gene ends were 3 bases for V and 2 bases for J; bases not matched to a gene: 14. The germline CDR1 and CDR2 sequences are GEAIGNYY and EKD. In DNA form, the CDR3 reads TGTGCCTGTGACTCTATACTGTTGGGGGATACGCGTACCTGGGACACCCGACAGATGTTTTTC. Translation gives CACDSILLGDTRTWDTRQMFF.

Within the sample, this clone is large. The chain uses TRDV2 and TRDJ1; 7 bases are a match to TRDD3. Trimming cost V 0 bases and J 5 bases; bases outside gene matches: 26. CDR1 and CDR2 (germline): GEAIGNYY, EKD. This CDR3 is built from 21 residues. CDR3 protein: CACDTVSTPTNWGTLRDKLIF. Written as DNA, the CDR3 is TGTGCCTGTGACACCGTGTCGACTCCGACGAATTGGGGGACACTCAGGGATAAACTCATCTTT.

This clone was observed a handful of times. Being one base from a much bigger clone, this may be a read error. Other DNA sequences of this sample code for an identical CDR3. The chain links TRDV2 to TRDJ1; TRDD3 matches at 7 bases. The CDR3 extends over 17 amino acids. CDR1 and CDR2 (germline): GEAIGNYY, EKD. V lost 3 bases and J lost 3; bases outside the gene matches: 15. CDR3 sequence reads: CACDSLRSGGYADKLIF. As DNA, the CDR3 is TGTGCCTGTGACTCACTCCGGTCTGGGGGGTACGCCGATAAACTCATCTTT.

This clone appeared a few times. A much more abundant neighbour one base away suggests this may be a read error. The chain uses TRDV2 and TRDJ1, with TRDD3 matching over 13 bases. Germline V CDR1 and CDR2: GEAIGNYY, EKD. The CDR3 sequence is 21 residues long. The CDR3 reads CACDTVKGQVLGDTRADKLTF. The DNA for the CDR3 is TGTGCCTGTGACACCGTAAAGGGCCAAGTACTGGGGGATACGCGGGCCGATAAACTCACCTTT.

The chain is built from TRDV2 and TRDJ1; D might be TRDD3 (5 bases). CDR1 is GEAIGNYY and CDR2 is EKD in the germline V gene. This CDR3 region has 16 residues. The V gene lost 2 bases and the J gene lost 2 bases, with 17 bases spanning the gap. The CDR3 DNA is TGTGCCTGTGACAAACGGACCTGGGTTTTGACCGATAAACTCATCTTT. It yields the protein CACDKRTWVLTDKLIF.

In the case of this clone: A far larger clone is one base from this, pointing to a likely read error. This sample also contains other DNA sequences that code for the same CDR3. The chain is built from TRDV2 and TRDJ1; 8 bases are a match to TRDD3. The germline V gene encodes CDR1 GEAIGNYY and CDR2 EKD. The CDR3 has 16 amino acids. CDR3 sequence reads: CACDTLGDPDTDKLIF. For the CDR3, the DNA is TGTGCCTGTGACACCTTGGGGGATCCCGACACTGATAAACTCATCTTT.

For this clone: One base separates it from a far larger clone, so it is likely a read error. This same CDR3 is encoded by further DNA sequences in the sample. The rearrangement links TRDV2 to TRDJ1; 12 positions agree with TRDD3. Germline V gives CDR1 GEAIGNYY, CDR2 EKD. J was trimmed by 3 bases and V by 3 bases; bases with no gene match: 10. The CDR3 totals 17 residues. The CDR3: CACDSLLGDTLPDKLIF. As DNA, the CDR3 is TGTGCCTGTGACTCCCTGCTGGGGGATACGCTCCCCGATAAACTCATCTTT.

A few counts support this clone. The gene calls are TRDV2 and TRDJ1; TRDD3 matches at 8 bases. Germline-derived CDR1 and CDR2 are GEAIGNYY and EKD. The CDR3 has 15 residues. J lost 3 bases, V lost 3 bases, and 8 bases had no gene match. CDR3 protein: CACDPVTGGPDKLIF. Here the CDR3 DNA reads TGTGCCTGTGACCCAGTTACTGGGGGCCCCGATAAACTCATCTTT.

A remark on this clone: TCRdb's protein and the DNA translation differ at residue 17; the protein here comes from the DNA. The rearrangement links TRDV2 to TRDJ1; 9 nucleotides align to TRDD3. The length of the CDR3 is 19 residues. The germline V gene has CDR1 GEAIGNYY and CDR2 EKD. CDR3 DNA: TGTGCCTGTGACACCGTCTTCTCTGGGGGATCGAGGGACACCGATAAACCCATCTTT. Its translation is CACDTVFSGGSRDTDKPIF.

The genes are TRDV2 and TRDJ1; 13 bases fit TRDD3. V lost 3 bases, J lost 7 bases, and 13 bases stayed unmatched. The germline gives CDR1 GEAIGNYY, CDR2 EKD. The CDR3 is 17 residues long. CDR3 protein: CACDPTLLGDTSGKLIF. In nucleotides, the CDR3 is TGTGCCTGTGACCCCACCCTACTGGGGGATACGAGTGGTAAACTCATCTTT.

This clone was counted between two and nine times. The J gene is TRDJ1, the V gene TRDV2; 12 nucleotides align to TRDD3. The trim removed 2 bases at V and 3 bases at J, leaving 15 bases unmatched. Germline loops: CDR1 GEAIGNYY, CDR2 EKD. The CDR3 has 19 amino acids. In DNA, the CDR3 is TGTGCCTGTGACATTTTTTCTCAACTGGGGGATACAGGGGCCGATAAACTCATCTTT. This sequence encodes CACDIFSQLGDTGADKLIF.

This clone counts as medium-sized (0.01 to 0.1%). The sample contains more than one DNA sequence encoding this CDR3. The chain couples TRDV1 to TRDJ1; the match to TRDD3 covers 8 bases. The CDR3 contains 23 residues. V shed 0 bases and J 5 bases; nucleotides not matched to a gene: 29. Germline V gene lookup returns CDR1 TSWWSYY and CDR2 QGS. The CDR3 is CALGELNRISEPYMDWGDDKLIF. In DNA form, the CDR3 reads TGTGCTCTTGGGGAACTAAATCGTATATCGGAGCCCTACATGGACTGGGGGGATGATAAACTCATCTTT.

The table lists this clone with a few counts. This chain links TRDV1 with TRDJ3; 9 bases line up with TRDD3. The CDR3 spans 23 residues. Germline CDR1 is TSWWSYY and CDR2 is QGS. V was pared by 2 bases and J by 2 bases, with 19 bases of the junction left unmatched. The CDR3 loop is CALGESVLNYGDTLAWDTRQMFF. In DNA form, the CDR3 reads TGTGCTCTTGGGGAATCCGTCTTAAACTATGGGGATACGCTCGCCTGGGACACCCGACAGATGTTTTTC.

On this clone itself: The TCRdb record carries a much larger clone's protein, which differs from this DNA's translation at residue 7; a read error is the likely cause, and the protein listed here is the DNA translation. The rearrangement links TRDV2 to TRDJ1, with D possibly being TRDD3 (6 bases). The CDR3 is 15 residues long. Trimming removed 2 bases at V and 3 bases at J, with 15 bases between. Germline values: CDR1 GEAIGNYY, CDR2 EKD. CDR3 protein: CACDKLWDNADKLIF. The CDR3 nucleotides read TGTGCCTGTGACAAGCTGTGGGATAATGCCGATAAACTCATCTTT.

A few counts support this clone. CDR3: CACDTVAPPGPYTDKLIF. The CDR3 bases are TGTGCCTGTGACACCGTAGCCCCCCCCGGCCCGTACACCGATAAACTCATCTTT. The V and J genes are TRDV2 and TRDJ1; D is ambiguous. CDR1 GEAIGNYY and CDR2 EKD come from the germline V gene. The CDR3 runs to 18 residues. V gave up 0 bases and J gave up 0 bases, with 19 bases separating them.

This clone has just a few counts. The protein held in TCRdb is that of a much larger clone and does not match this DNA's translation at residue 10, likely because of a read error; the protein shown is translated from the DNA. The J gene is TRDJ1, the V gene TRDV2, with 10 bases matching TRDD3. V dropped 1 base and J dropped 4; count of bases not matched to a gene: 8. The CDR3 is 16 amino acids. Germline CDR1 GEAIGNYY, CDR2 EKD. The CDR3 here is CACDTLGDKSDDKLIF. The CDR3 coding sequence is TGTGCCTGTGACACGCTGGGGGATAAGAGCGACGATAAACTCATCTTT.

A note on this clone: The likely explanation is a read error, given a far larger clone one base away. The V gene is TRDV2, the J gene TRDJ1; weak D call: TRDD3 (6 bases). CDR1 is GEAIGNYY and CDR2 is EKD in the germline V gene. Between the trimmed V and J ends, which lost 3 bases and 6 bases, there was a span of 13 bases. CDR3 size: 13 residues. Here the CDR3 DNA reads TGTGCCTGTGACGGCTGGGGAACCAATAAACTCATCTTT. Residues: CACDGWGTNKLIF.

This clone showed up just a few times. This sequence may be a read error, since a much larger clone differs from it by one base. The same CDR3 can be traced to other DNA sequences in this sample. The rearrangement joins TRDV2 to TRDJ1; TRDD3 aligns across 10 bases. Germline CDR1 and CDR2: GEAIGNYY and EKD. The CDR3 sequence is 19 residues long. Trimming removed 1 base from V and 2 bases from J; junction bases left unmatched: 15. This chain's CDR3 is CACDTVFLGDNLGTDKLIF. For the CDR3, the DNA is TGTGCCTGTGACACGGTTTTCCTGGGGGATAATCTCGGAACCGATAAACTCATCTTT.

The chain recombines TRDV1 with TRDJ1; 7 bases map to TRDD3. V lost 5 bases to trimming and J lost 4 bases; unmatched junction nucleotides: 40. Germline loops: CDR1 TSWWSYY, CDR2 QGS. This CDR3 comprises 25 residues. Here the CDR3 reads CALGLNPGKAFLKYWGRGDIDKLIF. CDR3 DNA: TGTGCTCTTGGGCTAAACCCGGGCAAGGCCTTTCTCAAGTACTGGGGTCGGGGGGACATCGATAAACTCATCTTT.

Details on this clone: A clone one base away is much larger, so this may be a read error. Other DNA sequences in this specimen translate into the identical CDR3. The chain joins TRDV2 to TRDJ1; a possible D gene is TRDD2 (8 bases). Looked up from germline, CDR1 is GEAIGNYY and CDR2 is EKD. This CDR3 has 23 residues. V lost 7 bases and J 0 bases, leaving 41 bases between the germline ends. The CDR3 region has the DNA TGTGCCTGCGACCCAACTTCCTACGGGAGTACTGGGCTGGGGATATCGAACACCGATAAACTCATCTTT. Its protein product is CACDPTSYGSTGLGISNTDKLIF.

By share, this clone counts as medium-sized. This rearrangement joins TRDV2 to TRDJ1; TRDD3 matches at 9 bases. V shed 3 bases, J shed 0 bases, and the junction held 10 bases outside the gene matches. The CDR3 totals 17 residues. Germline V lookup: CDR1 GEAIGNYY, CDR2 EKD. For the CDR3, the DNA is TGTGCCTGTGACGTACTGGGGGACGCTGACTACACCGATAAACTCATCTTT. It specifies CACDVLGDADYTDKLIF.

In regard to this clone: This DNA's translation and the protein TCRdb lists, from a much larger clone, do not match at residue 5, likely due to a read error; the protein shown is translated from the DNA. The chain couples TRDV2 to TRDJ1; TRDD3 aligns across 11 bases. The germline V gene encodes CDR1 GEAIGNYY and CDR2 EKD. This CDR3 contains 18 residues. The trim removed 2 bases at V and 4 bases at J, leaving 14 bases unmatched. The CDR3 region is CACDIVLGDTRQSDKLIF. In DNA form, the CDR3 reads TGTGCCTGTGACATTGTGCTGGGGGATACAAGGCAGAGCGATAAACTCATCTTT.

This clone is medium-sized (0.01 to 0.1%) within its sample. V and J are TRDV2 and TRDJ1, with 11 bases matching TRDD3. The J segment lost 2 bases and the V segment lost 2 bases, leaving 12 bases of the junction unmatched. The length of the CDR3 is 18 residues. The V gene's germline CDR1 is GEAIGNYY and CDR2 EKD. CDR3 sequence reads: CACDKVGDTRKPTDKLIF. CDR3 DNA: TGTGCCTGTGACAAGGTGGGGGATACGCGGAAACCGACCGATAAACTCATCTTT.

About this clone itself: A read error is likely here: a far larger clone is one base away. Other DNA sequences of this sample code for an identical CDR3. J is TRDJ1 and V is TRDV2; D gene uncertain. The CDR3 length is 13 residues. Germline-derived CDR1 and CDR2 are GEAIGNYY and EKD. The CDR3 loop reads CACDAVNTDKLIF. CDR3 sequence (DNA): TGCGCCTGTGATGCTGTGAACACCGATAAACTCATCTTT.